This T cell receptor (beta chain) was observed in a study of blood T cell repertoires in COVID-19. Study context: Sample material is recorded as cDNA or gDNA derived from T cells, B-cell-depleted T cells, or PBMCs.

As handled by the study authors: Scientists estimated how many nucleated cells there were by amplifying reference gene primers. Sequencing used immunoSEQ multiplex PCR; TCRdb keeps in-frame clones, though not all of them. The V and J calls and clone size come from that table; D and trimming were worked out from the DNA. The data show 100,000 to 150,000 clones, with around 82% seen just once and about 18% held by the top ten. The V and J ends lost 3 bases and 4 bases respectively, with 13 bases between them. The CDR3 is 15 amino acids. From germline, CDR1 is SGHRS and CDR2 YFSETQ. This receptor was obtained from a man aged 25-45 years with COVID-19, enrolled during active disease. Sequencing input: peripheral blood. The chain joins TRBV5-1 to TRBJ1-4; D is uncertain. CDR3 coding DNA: TGCGCCAGCAGCTACCAAGCACGGGTTAATGAAAAACTGTTTTTT. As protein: CASSYQARVNEKLFF.